The clone carrying this TCR beta chain was counted a few times. The data derive from a study of blood T cell repertoires in COVID-19. Germline-derived CDR1 and CDR2 are SGHAT and FQNNGV. Trimming took 3 bases from V and 7 from J, leaving 12 bases between them. CDR3 size: 13 residues. The assay was immunoSEQ multiplex PCR, and TCRdb's table has in-frame clones only and misses some. This sample has 45,000 or so clones, with 82% found just once. The receptor was isolated from a woman aged 70-85 years with acute or convalescent COVID-19. Input material: peripheral blood. This rearrangement joins TRBV11-2 to TRBJ1-1; D is unresolved. The DNA for the CDR3 is TGTGCCAGCAGCTTGGACGAAGAGGGTGAAGCTTTCTTT. Protein sequence: CASSLDEEGEAFF. The entire variable domain, with the rest obtained from reference TRBV11-2 and TRBJ1-1, is as follows: EAGVAQSPRYKIIEKRQSVAFWCNPISGHATLYWYQQILGQGPKLLIQFQNNGVVDDSQLPKDRFSAERLKGVDSTLKIQPAKLEDSAVYLCASSLDEEGEAFFGQGTRLTVV.